This T cell receptor (beta chain) was obtained from a study of graft-versus-host responses after intestinal transplantation. The study, taken as a whole, reports: Some GvH clones were seen earlier in gut or blood, suggesting intestinal origin. Peak circulating GvH clone levels tracked with early post-transplant HvG declines.

Libraries were prepared by immunoSEQ multiplex PCR; TCRdb keeps only in-frame clonotypes and omits some of them. The table includes 90,000 to 150,000 clones, roughly 91% detected once. A remark on this clone: Its specificity is unknown.

The CDR3 extends over 16 amino acids. V shed 2 bases and J 0 bases; nucleotides not matched to a gene: 4. In germline, CDR1 is LNHNV, CDR2 YYDKDF (reference sequence). The material sequenced was unstimulated CD4+ T cells sorted from spleen or lymph node cells, taken before intestinal transplant. The chain recombines TRBV15 with TRBJ1-5; 7 bases are a match to TRBD1. The TCR was taken from a human donor who received an intestinal transplant. CDR3 coding DNA: TGTGCCACCAGCAGACTTCGACAGGGTAGCAATCAGCCCCAGCATTTT. Protein: CATSRLRQGSNQPQHF.